The TCR beta chain under discussion was sequenced for a study of T-cell reconstitution after alpha-beta-depleted transplantation in children. Unique molecular identifiers were built into the TCRbeta library. TCRdb re-analysed the PCR reads in MiXCR, keeping a single row per CDR3 protein. The sample lists fewer than 750,000 distinct CDR3 sequences; 25% to 30% were seen once. Germline V gene lookup returns CDR1 DFQATT and CDR2 SNEGSKA (reference sequence). Germline trimming cut 3 bases from V and 1 base from J; bases unmatched to any gene: 8. The CDR3 runs to 16 residues. V and J are TRBV20-1 and TRBJ2-2; TRBD1 agrees at 7 bases. The clonotype was recovered from a boy under three years old with Wiskott-Aldrich syndrome, due to receive a stem cell transplant. The source material was PBMCs, sampled before TCRalphabeta/CD19-depleted stem cell transplant. The CDR3 nucleotides are TGCAGTGCTAGGACCCCGGGACAGATGAACACCGGGGAGCTGTTTTTT. Translated, it gives CSARTPGQMNTGELFF.